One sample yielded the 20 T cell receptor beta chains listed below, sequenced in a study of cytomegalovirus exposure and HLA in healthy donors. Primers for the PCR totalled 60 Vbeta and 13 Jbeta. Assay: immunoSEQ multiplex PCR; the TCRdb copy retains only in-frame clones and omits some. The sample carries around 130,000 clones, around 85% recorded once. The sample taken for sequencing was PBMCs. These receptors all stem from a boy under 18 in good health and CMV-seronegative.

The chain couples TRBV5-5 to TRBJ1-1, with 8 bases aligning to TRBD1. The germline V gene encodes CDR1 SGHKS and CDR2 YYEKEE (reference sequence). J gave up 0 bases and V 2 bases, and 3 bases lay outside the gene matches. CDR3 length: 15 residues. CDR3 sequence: CASSFTTGVNTEAFF. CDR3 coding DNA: TGTGCCAGCAGCTTTACGACAGGGGTGAACACTGAAGCTTTCTTT.

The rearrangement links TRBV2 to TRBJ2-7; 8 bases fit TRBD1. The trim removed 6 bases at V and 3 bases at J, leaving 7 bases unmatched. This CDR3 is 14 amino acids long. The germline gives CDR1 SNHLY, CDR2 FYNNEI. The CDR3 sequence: CASSDRGKNYEQYF. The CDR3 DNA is TGTGCCAGCAGCGACAGGGGAAAGAACTACGAGCAGTACTTC.

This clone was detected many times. The CDR3 region is CASSDSGQDTGELFF. CDR3 nucleotides: TGTGCCAGCAGTGACTCGGGACAGGACACCGGGGAGCTGTTTTTT. The chain recombines TRBV6-4 with TRBJ2-2, with TRBD1 identical over 8 bases. This CDR3 contains 15 residues. The germline CDR1 and CDR2 sequences are MRHNA and SNTAGT. Trimming at V came to 0 bases and at J to 3 bases, leaving 0 bases not matched to a gene.

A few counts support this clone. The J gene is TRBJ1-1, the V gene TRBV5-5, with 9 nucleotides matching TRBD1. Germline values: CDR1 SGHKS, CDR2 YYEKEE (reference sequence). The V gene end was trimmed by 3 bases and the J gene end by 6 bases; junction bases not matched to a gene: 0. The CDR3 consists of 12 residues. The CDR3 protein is CASSYRGPEAFF. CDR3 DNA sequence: TGTGCCAGCAGCTACAGGGGGCCTGAAGCTTTCTTT.

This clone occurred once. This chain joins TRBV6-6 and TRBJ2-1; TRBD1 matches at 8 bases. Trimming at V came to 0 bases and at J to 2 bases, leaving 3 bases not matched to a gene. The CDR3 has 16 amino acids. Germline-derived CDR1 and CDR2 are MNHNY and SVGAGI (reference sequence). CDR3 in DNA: TGTGCCAGCAGTTACTCTGTGACAGGGGCCTACAATGAGCAGTTCTTC. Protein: CASSYSVTGAYNEQFF.

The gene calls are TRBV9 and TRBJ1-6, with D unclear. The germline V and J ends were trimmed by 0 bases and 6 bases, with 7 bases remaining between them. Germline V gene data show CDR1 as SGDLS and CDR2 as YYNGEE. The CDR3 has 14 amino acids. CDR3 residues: CASSVAVSNSPLHF. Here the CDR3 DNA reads TGTGCCAGCAGCGTAGCCGTATCTAATTCACCCCTCCACTTT.

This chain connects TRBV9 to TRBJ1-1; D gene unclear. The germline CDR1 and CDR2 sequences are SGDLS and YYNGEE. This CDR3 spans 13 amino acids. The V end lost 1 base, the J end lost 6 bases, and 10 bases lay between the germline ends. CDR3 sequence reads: CASSVFEGSEAFF. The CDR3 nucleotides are TGTGCCAGCAGCGTATTTGAGGGATCTGAAGCTTTCTTT.

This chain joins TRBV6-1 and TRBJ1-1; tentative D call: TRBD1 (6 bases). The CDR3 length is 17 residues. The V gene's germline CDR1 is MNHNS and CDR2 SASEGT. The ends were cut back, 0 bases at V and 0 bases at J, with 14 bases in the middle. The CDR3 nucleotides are TGTGCCAGCAGTGAAGCTTTGGGAGGGGGGATGAACACTGAAGCTTTCTTT. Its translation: CASSEALGGGMNTEAFF.

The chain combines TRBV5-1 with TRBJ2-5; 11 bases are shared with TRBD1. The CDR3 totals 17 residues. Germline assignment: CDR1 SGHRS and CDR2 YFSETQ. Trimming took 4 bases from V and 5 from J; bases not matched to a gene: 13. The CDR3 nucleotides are TGCGCCAGCAGCCACCTGGGACAGGGGGTCTCAGTTGAGACCCAGTACTTC. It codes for CASSHLGQGVSVETQYF.

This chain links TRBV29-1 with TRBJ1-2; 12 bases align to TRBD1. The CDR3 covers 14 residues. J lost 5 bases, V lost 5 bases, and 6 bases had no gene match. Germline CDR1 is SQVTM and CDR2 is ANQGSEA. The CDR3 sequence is CSVPGQGAFYGYTF. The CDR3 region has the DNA TGCAGCGTTCCGGGACAGGGGGCGTTTTATGGCTACACCTTC.

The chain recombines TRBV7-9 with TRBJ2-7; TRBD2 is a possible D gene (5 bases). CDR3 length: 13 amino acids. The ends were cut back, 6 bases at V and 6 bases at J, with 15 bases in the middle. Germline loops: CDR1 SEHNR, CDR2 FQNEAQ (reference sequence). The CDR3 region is CASRGLGGGEQYF. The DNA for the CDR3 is TGTGCCAGCAGGGGTCTAGGAGGAGGCGAGCAGTACTTC.

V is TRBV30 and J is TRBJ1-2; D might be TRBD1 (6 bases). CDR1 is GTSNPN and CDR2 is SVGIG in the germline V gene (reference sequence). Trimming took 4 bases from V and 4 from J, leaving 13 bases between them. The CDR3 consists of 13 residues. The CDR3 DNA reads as TGTGCCTGGACCCGGGACAATGGCTATGGCTACACCTTC. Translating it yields CAWTRDNGYGYTF.

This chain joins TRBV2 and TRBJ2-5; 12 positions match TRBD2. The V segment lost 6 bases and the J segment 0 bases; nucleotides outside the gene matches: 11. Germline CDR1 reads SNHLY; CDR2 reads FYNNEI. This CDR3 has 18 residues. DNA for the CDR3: TGTGCCAGCAGCACCGGGACTAGCGGGCGAGGGGACCAAGAGACCCAGTACTTC. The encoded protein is CASSTGTSGRGDQETQYF.

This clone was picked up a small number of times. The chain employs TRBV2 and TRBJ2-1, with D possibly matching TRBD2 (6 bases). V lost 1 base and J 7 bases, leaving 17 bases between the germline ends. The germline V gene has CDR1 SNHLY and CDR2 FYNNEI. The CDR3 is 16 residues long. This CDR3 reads CASSEVGGKGENEQFF. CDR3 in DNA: TGTGCCAGCAGTGAAGTGGGGGGAAAGGGAGAAAATGAGCAGTTCTTC.

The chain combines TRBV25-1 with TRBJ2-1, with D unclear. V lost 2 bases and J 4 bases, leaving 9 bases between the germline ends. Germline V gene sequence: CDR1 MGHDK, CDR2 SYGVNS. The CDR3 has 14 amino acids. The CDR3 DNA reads TGTGCCAGCAGTGAACGGGTGGCTTACAATGAGCAGTTCTTC. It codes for CASSERVAYNEQFF.

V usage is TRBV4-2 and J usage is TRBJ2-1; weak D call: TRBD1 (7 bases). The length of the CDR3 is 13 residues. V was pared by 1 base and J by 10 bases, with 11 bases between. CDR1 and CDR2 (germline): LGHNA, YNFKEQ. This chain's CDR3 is CASSQVRGEEQFF. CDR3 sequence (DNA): TGTGCCAGCAGCCAAGTCAGGGGGGAAGAGCAGTTCTTC.

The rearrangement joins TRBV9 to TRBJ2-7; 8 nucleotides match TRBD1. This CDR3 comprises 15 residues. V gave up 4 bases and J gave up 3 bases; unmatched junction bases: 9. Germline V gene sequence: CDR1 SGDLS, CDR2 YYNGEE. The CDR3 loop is CASSYEGQAVYEQYF. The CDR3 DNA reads TGTGCCAGCAGCTACGAGGGACAGGCAGTCTACGAGCAGTACTTC.

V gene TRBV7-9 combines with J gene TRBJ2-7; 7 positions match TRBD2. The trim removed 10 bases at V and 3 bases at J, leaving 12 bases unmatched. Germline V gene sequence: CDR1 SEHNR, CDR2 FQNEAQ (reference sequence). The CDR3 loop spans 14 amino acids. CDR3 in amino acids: CATIPGEGNYEQYF. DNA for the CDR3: TGTGCCACCATCCCGGGGGAGGGTAACTACGAGCAGTACTTC.

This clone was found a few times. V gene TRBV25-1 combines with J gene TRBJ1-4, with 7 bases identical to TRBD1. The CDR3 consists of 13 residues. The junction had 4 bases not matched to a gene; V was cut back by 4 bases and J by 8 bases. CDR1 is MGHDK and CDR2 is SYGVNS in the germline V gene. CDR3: CASSATGIEKLFF. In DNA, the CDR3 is TGTGCCAGCAGTGCGACAGGGATCGAAAAACTGTTTTTT.

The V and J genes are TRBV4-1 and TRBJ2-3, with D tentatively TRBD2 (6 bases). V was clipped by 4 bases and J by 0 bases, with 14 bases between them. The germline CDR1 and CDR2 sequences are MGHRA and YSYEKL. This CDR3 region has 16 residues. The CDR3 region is CASSLGGRGSTDTQYF. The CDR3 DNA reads TGCGCCAGCAGCCTGGGCGGGCGGGGAAGCACAGATACGCAGTATTTT.